This T cell receptor (beta chain) is drawn from a study of blood T cell repertoires in COVID-19. The wider study: Donors in the United States, Italy and Spain gave samples during acute or convalescent COVID-19. In each case, the material was cDNA or gDNA derived from T cells, B-cell-depleted T cells, or PBMCs.

From germline, CDR1 is MDHEN and CDR2 SYDVKM. The V end lost 1 base, the J end lost 6 bases, and 9 bases lay between the germline ends. CDR3 length equals 13 residues. The authors' processing: It was from reference gene primer amplification that nucleated cell counts were estimated. Sequencing was performed with immunoSEQ multiplex PCR; in TCRdb, only in-frame clones are kept and a portion is missing. The DNA was the basis for D and trimming; V, J and clone size are from that table. The data contain about 180,000 clones, around 87% of them seen just once; the ten biggest clones take up less than 3%. V is TRBV28 and J is TRBJ1-2; tentative D call: TRBD1 (5 bases). This clonotype originated in a woman in her thirties with active or convalescent COVID-19. The specimen sequenced was peripheral blood. The CDR3 DNA sequence: TGTGCCAGCAGTTTATCTGGGACTCATGGCTACACCTTC. As protein: CASSLSGTHGYTF.